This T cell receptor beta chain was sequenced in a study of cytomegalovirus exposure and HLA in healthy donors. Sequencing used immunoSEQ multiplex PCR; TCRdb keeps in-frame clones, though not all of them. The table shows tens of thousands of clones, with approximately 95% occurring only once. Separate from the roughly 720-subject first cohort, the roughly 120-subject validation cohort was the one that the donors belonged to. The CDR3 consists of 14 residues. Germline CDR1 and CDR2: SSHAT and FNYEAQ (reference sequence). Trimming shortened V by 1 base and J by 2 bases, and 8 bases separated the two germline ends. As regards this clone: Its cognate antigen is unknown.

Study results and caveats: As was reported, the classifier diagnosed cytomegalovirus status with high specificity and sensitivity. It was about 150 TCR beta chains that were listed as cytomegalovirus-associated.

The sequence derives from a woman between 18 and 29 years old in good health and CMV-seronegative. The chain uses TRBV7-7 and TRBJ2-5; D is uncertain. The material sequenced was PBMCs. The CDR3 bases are TGTGCCAGCAGCTTAGTTTCCGAGCAAGAGACCCAGTACTTC. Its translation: CASSLVSEQETQYF.